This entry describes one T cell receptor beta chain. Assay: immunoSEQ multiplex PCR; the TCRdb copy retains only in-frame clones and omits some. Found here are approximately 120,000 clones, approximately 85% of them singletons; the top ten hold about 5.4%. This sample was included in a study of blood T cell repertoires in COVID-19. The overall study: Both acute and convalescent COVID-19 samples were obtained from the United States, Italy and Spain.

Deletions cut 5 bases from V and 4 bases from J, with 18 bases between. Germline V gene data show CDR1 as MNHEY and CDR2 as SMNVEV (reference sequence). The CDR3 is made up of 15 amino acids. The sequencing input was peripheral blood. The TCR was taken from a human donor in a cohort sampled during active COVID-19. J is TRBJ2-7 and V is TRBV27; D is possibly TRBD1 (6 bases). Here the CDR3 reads CASSPQTGLIYEQYF. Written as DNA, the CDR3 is TGTGCCAGCAGTCCGCAGACAGGACTGATTTACGAGCAGTACTTC.